This entry lists 10 T cell receptor beta chains sequenced from one sample in a study of CD8+CD57+ T cells in acquired aplastic anemia. According to the study, genomic DNA was the template for TCR beta VDJ and CDR3 profiling. Each CDR3 protein gets one entry after TCRdb re-called the reads with MiXCR. This table has 50,000 to 70,000 distinct CDR3 sequences, about 56% appearing once. Sequences were obtained from sorted CD4+, CD8+, or CD8+CD57+ T cells (not recorded which) from PBMCs. Source of these receptors: a human donor in good health, serving as a control.

This chain uses TRBV25-1 with TRBJ2-5; 8 nucleotides agree with TRBD2. The length of the CDR3 is 15 residues. Germline V gene data show CDR1 as MGHDK and CDR2 as SYGVNS. The junction had 14 bases not matched to a gene; V was cut back by 5 bases and J by 9 bases. Here the CDR3 DNA reads TGTGCCAGCAGTCCGCCACCGGGGGGGTCGGGGCCCCAGTACTTC. Protein product: CASSPPPGGSGPQYF.

This chain connects TRBV19 to TRBJ1-1; D is possibly TRBD1 (6 bases). V lost 5 bases to trimming and J lost 2 bases, with 12 bases between them. Germline CDR1 and CDR2: LNHDA and SQIVND (reference sequence). The CDR3 is made up of 14 amino acids. The CDR3 nucleotides are TGTGCCAGTAGTGGAAGGGGGGCCAACACTGAAGCTTTCTTT. It specifies CASSGRGANTEAFF.

This clonotype has only a few counts. This chain joins TRBV11-2 and TRBJ2-2; TRBD2 matches at 8 bases. V was pared by 5 bases and J by 5 bases, with 10 bases of the junction left unmatched. The germline V gene has CDR1 SGHAT and CDR2 FQNNGV. The CDR3 length is 16 residues. In nucleotides, the CDR3 is TGTGCCAGCAGCACTCACTCGGGGGGGCGTACCGGGGAGCTGTTTTTT. It yields the protein CASSTHSGGRTGELFF.

The chain couples TRBV5-8 to TRBJ1-4, with D perhaps matching TRBD1 (5 bases). Trimming took off 1 base at V and 4 bases at J, with 11 bases between the two ends. The V gene's germline CDR1 is SGHTS and CDR2 YDEGEE. The CDR3 contains 15 residues. The CDR3 DNA sequence: TGTGCCAGCAGCTTGTCAGGGATGAGTAATGAAAAACTGTTTTTT. Amino acid sequence: CASSLSGMSNEKLFF.

This chain links TRBV2 with TRBJ1-4; D remains unclear. This CDR3 comprises 15 residues. Germline V gene sequence: CDR1 SNHLY, CDR2 FYNNEI. The V and J ends lost 6 bases and 6 bases respectively, with 17 bases between them. For the CDR3, the DNA is TGTGCCAGCAGGGAGAGTAGGCAGTGGGATGAAAAACTGTTTTTT. This translates into CASRESRQWDEKLFF.

This clonotype has ten or more counts. The genes are TRBV19 and TRBJ2-7; TRBD1 matches at 10 bases. V shed 5 bases and J 4 bases; nucleotides not matched to a gene: 5. The CDR3 is 14 amino acids. Germline V gene data show CDR1 as LNHDA and CDR2 as SQIVND (reference sequence). CDR3 DNA: TGTGCCAGTAGTCTCAGACAGGGGGCTTACGAGCAGTACTTC. Its protein is CASSLRQGAYEQYF.

The CDR3 bases are TGTGCCAGCAGTTTTGACCCTAGCGGTTACAATGAGCAGTTCTTC. This encodes CASSFDPSGYNEQFF. This chain connects TRBV12-3 or TRBV12-4 to TRBJ2-1, with 7 bases aligning to TRBD2. The V and J ends lost 3 bases and 4 bases, in that order; junction bases with no gene match: 6. The CDR3 is 15 amino acids.

The table lists this clonotype with a few counts. This chain links TRBV29-1 with TRBJ2-7; possible D gene TRBD1, 6 bases. Germline lookup yields CDR1 SQVTM and CDR2 ANQGSEA. This CDR3 comprises 12 residues. V lost 4 bases, J lost 3 bases, and 10 bases lay in between. The CDR3 DNA is TGCAGCGTTGTCCAGGACAGCTACGAGCAGTACTTC. Translation: CSVVQDSYEQYF.

This chain links TRBV15 with TRBJ1-6; D unclear. This CDR3 has 19 amino acids. The V gene lost 3 bases and the J gene lost 0 bases, with 18 bases spanning the gap. Per germline, CDR1 LNHNV and CDR2 YYDKDF (reference sequence). CDR3: CATSSQPLQLCSYNSPLHF. CDR3 coding DNA: TGTGCCACCAGCAGCCAGCCTCTGCAGCTGTGCTCCTATAATTCACCCCTCCACTTT.

This clonotype was seen at least ten times. J is TRBJ2-3 and V is TRBV19; either TRBD1 or TRBD2 may fit D (5 bases each). CDR1 is LNHDA, CDR2 SQIVND, per germline (reference sequence). V gave up 3 bases and J gave up 6 bases, with 19 bases separating them. CDR3 size: 16 residues. CDR3 residues: CASSIRQGPVADTQYF. In DNA form, the CDR3 reads TGTGCCAGTAGTATTCGTCAGGGACCCGTTGCGGATACGCAGTATTTT.